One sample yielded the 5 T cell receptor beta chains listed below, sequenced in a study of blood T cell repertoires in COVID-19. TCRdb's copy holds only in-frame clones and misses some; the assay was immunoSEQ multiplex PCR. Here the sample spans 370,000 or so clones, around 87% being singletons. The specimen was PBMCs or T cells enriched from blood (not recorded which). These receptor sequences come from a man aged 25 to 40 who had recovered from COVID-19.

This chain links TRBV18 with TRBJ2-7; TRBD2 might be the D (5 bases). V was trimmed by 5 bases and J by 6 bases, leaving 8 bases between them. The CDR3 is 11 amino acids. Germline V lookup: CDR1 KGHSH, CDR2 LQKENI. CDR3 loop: CASSSGGEQYF. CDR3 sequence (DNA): TGTGCCAGCTCAAGCGGTGGCGAGCAGTACTTC.

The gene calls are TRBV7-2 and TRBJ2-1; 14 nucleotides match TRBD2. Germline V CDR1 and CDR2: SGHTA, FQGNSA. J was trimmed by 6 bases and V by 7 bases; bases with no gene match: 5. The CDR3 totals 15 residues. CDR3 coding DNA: TGTGCCAGCATCGTGACTAGCGGGGGGGCCAATGAGCAGTTCTTC. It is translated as CASIVTSGGANEQFF.

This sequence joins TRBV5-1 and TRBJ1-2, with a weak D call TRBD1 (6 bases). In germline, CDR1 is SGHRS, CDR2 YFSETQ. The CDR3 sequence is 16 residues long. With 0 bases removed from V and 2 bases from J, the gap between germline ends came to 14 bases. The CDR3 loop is CASSLAGGRSNYGYTF. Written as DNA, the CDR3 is TGCGCCAGCAGCTTGGCCGGGGGGCGATCGAACTATGGCTACACCTTC.

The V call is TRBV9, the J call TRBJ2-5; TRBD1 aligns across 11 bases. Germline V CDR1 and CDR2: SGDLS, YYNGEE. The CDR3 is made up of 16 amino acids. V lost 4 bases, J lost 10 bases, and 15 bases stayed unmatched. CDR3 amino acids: CASSTNRDRGDEVQYF. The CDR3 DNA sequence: TGTGCCAGCAGCACCAACCGGGACAGGGGGGACGAGGTCCAGTACTTC.

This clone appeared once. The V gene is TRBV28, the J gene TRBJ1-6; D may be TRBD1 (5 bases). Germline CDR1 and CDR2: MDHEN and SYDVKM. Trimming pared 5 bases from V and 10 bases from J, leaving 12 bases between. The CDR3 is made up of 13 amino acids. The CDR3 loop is CASSLREGSPLHF. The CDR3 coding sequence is TGTGCCAGCAGTCTCAGGGAAGGATCACCCCTCCACTTT. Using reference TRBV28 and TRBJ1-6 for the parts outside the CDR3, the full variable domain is DVKVTQSSRYLVKRTGEKVFLECVQDMDHENMFWYRQDPGLGLRLIYFSYDVKMKEKGDIPEGYSVSREKKERFSLILESASTNQTSMYLCASSLREGSPLHFGNGTRLTVT.